Listed below are T cell receptor beta chains from one sample, sequenced in a study of shared clonotypes between healthy human individuals. Sequencing was performed with immunoSEQ multiplex PCR; in TCRdb, only in-frame clones are kept and a portion is missing. The sample records about 2,200,000 clones, approximately 94% being singletons. The sample comprised naive CD8+ T cells from PBMCs. The receptor set was obtained from a man between 18 and 35 years old in good health. Some clones in this sample may be carry-over from other donors' samples. The CDR3 runs from the conserved cysteine through the conserved F or W. Fields, in order: CDR3 protein, V gene, J gene.

CASRPRSTDTQYF	TRBV7-2	TRBJ2-3
CAISEPVPGSEQYF	TRBV10-3	TRBJ2-7
CSVSWEYEKLFF	TRBV29-1	TRBJ1-4
CASSYSRVSGNTIYF	TRBV6-5	TRBJ1-3
CASSVAGTGYNYGYTF	TRBV9	TRBJ1-2
CASSQVLSGNTIYF	TRBV4-1	TRBJ1-3
CAGAETNTGELFF	TRBV19	TRBJ2-2
CASSVTSGRIHEQYF	TRBV9	TRBJ2-7
CATGPGGETQYF	TRBV6-1	TRBJ2-5
CASSPPTLSDYGYTF	TRBV5-4	TRBJ1-2
CASSIGLGTGELFF	TRBV19	TRBJ2-2
CASSELVGTGNQPQHF	TRBV6-1	TRBJ1-5
CASSLGATSGNTIYF	TRBV5-5	TRBJ1-3
CASSQGQLLTGELFF	TRBV7-9	TRBJ2-2
CASRGDREGEAFF	TRBV2	TRBJ1-1
CASSSGGSYNEQFF	TRBV9	TRBJ2-1
CASSLLGRGNTIYF	TRBV27	TRBJ1-3
CASSLGGQINQPQHF	TRBV27	TRBJ1-5
CASSPNRGWVAEAFF	TRBV18	TRBJ1-1
CASVEGVTPLTYEQYF	TRBV28	TRBJ2-7
CASSLGMSEQYF	TRBV7-9	TRBJ2-7
CASSLGGGRLYEQFF	TRBV11-2	TRBJ2-1
CASSFAGITGAGTDTQYF	TRBV28	TRBJ2-3
CASSLTGSYEQYF	TRBV19	TRBJ2-7
CASSQDSVGGWNEQFF	TRBV4-1	TRBJ2-1
CASTAGSLLLTDTQYF	TRBV28	TRBJ2-3
CASSQGSGRAGEQFF	TRBV7-2	TRBJ2-1
CASNRRGYSQETQYF	TRBV27	TRBJ2-5
CASSPIGSGEQFF	TRBV7-3	TRBJ2-1
CSASDYHEQFF	TRBV20-1	TRBJ2-1
CARSLGTEGPGEKLFF	TRBV5-3	TRBJ1-4
CASPKTREQETQYF	TRBV25-1	TRBJ2-5
CASSESYANTGELFF	TRBV5-1	TRBJ2-2
CASSLVLQTYTGELFF	TRBV7-9	TRBJ2-2
CASSQTPPGTSVYDTQYF	TRBV4-1	TRBJ2-3
CASSRPGQGYGELFF	TRBV5-1	TRBJ2-2
CASTPRVSGYEQYF	TRBV6-5	TRBJ2-7
CASAELYEQFF	TRBV5-5	TRBJ2-1
CASSLLREITDTQYF	TRBV27	TRBJ2-3
CASSSGLAIYEQYF	TRBV19	TRBJ2-7
CATSRAGTVFLAKNIQYF	TRBV15	TRBJ2-4
CASSWRTGAYEQYF	TRBV28	TRBJ2-7
CASSQDRMSSGNTIYF	TRBV4-1	TRBJ1-3
CASSLGADQYF	TRBV4-1	TRBJ2-5
CASSLTDNSGGYTF	TRBV5-4	TRBJ1-2
CAISESATGGYDGYTF	TRBV10-3	TRBJ1-2
CASRGLAGAELGELFF	TRBV2	TRBJ2-2
CASSQDPGTANGYTF	TRBV4-3	TRBJ1-2